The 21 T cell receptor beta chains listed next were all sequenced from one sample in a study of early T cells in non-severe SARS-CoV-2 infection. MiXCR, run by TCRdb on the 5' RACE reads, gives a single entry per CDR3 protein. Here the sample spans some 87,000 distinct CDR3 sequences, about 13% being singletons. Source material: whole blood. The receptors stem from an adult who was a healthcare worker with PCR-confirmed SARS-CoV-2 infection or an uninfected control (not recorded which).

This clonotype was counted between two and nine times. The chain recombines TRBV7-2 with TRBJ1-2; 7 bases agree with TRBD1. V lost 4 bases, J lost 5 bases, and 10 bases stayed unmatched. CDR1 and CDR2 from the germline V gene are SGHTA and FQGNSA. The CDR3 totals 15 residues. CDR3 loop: CASSSTGALGYGYTF. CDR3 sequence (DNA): TGTGCCAGCAGCTCTACAGGGGCCCTTGGGTATGGCTACACCTTC. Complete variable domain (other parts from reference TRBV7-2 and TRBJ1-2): GAGVSQSPSNKVTEKGKDVELRCDPISGHTALYWYRQSLGQGLEFLIYFQGNSAPDKSGLPSDRFSAERTGGSVSTLTIQRTQQEDSAVYLCASSSTGALGYGYTFGSGTRLTVV.

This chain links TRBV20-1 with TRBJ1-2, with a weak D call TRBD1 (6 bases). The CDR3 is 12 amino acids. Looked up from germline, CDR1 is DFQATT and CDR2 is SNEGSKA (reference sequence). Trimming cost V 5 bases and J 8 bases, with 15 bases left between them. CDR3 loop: CSALGGPSGYTF. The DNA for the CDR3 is TGCAGTGCTCTTGGGGGGCCGAGCGGCTACACCTTC.

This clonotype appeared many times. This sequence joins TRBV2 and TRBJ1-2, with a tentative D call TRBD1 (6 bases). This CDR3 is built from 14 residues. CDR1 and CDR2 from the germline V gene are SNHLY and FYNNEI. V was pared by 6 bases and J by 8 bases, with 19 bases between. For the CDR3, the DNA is TGTGCCAGCAGCAAAGGGGGAGTTTTTAAGGGCTACACCTTC. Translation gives CASSKGGVFKGYTF.

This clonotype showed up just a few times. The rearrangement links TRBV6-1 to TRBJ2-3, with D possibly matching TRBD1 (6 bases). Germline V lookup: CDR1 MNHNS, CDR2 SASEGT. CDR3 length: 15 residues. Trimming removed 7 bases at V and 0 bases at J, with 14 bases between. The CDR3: CASTTGTTSTDTQYF. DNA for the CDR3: TGTGCCAGCACGACCGGGACAACTAGCACAGATACGCAGTATTTT.

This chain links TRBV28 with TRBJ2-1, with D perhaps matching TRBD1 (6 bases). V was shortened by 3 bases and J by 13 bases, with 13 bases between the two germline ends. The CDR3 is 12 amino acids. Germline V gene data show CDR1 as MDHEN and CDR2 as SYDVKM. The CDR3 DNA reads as TGTGCCAGCAGTTTCCTCGGACAGATCCAGTTCTTC. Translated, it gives CASSFLGQIQFF.

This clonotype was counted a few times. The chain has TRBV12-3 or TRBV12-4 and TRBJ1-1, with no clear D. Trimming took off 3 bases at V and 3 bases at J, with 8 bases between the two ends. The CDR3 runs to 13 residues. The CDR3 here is CASSFQDYTEAFF. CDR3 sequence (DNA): TGTGCCAGCAGTTTCCAAGATTACACTGAAGCTTTCTTT.

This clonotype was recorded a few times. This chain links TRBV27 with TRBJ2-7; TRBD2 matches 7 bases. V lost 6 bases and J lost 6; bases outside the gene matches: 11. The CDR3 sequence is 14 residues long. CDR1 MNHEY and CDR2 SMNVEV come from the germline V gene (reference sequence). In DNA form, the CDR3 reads TGTGCCAGCAGAACCCTCGGCGGGGGTTTCGAGCAGTACTTC. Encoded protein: CASRTLGGGFEQYF.

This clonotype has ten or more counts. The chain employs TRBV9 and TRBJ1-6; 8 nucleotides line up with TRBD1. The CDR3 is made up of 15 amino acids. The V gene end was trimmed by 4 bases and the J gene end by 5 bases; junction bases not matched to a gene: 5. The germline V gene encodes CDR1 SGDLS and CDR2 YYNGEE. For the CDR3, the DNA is TGTGCCAGCAGCTCAACGACAGGGGATAATTCACCCCTCCACTTT. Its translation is CASSSTTGDNSPLHF.

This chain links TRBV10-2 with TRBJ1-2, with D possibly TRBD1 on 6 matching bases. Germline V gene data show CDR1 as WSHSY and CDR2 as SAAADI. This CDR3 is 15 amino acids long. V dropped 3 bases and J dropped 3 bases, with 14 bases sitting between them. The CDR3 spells CASSEWAGADYGYTF. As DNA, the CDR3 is TGCGCCAGCAGTGAATGGGCAGGGGCCGACTATGGCTACACCTTC.

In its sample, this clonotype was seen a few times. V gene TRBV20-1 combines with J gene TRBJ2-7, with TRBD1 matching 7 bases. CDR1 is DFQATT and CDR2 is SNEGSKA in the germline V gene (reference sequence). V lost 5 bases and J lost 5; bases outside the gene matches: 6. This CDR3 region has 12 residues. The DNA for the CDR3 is TGCAGTGCTGCGACAGGGACAAACGAGCAGTACTTC. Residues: CSAATGTNEQYF.

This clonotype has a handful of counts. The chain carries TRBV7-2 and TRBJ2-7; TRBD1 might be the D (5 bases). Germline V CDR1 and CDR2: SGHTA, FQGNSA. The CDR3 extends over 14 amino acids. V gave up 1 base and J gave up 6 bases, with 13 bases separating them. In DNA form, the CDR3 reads TGTGCCAGCAGCTTAGTAGGGCAGGGTGGCGAGCAGTACTTC. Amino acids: CASSLVGQGGEQYF.

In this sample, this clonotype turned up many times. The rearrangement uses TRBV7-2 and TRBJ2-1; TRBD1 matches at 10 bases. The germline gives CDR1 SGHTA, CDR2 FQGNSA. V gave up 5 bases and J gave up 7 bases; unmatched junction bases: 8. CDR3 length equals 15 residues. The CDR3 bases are TGTGCCAGCAGCCTTAGGACAGGGGGTGAGAATGAGCAGTTCTTC. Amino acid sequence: CASSLRTGGENEQFF.

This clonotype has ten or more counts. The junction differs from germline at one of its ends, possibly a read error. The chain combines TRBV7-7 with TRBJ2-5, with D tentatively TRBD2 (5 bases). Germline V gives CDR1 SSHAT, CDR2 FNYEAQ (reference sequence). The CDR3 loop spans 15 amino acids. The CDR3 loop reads CASSLGGSGQETQYF. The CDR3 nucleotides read TGTGCTAGCAGCTTAGGCGGTTCGGGGCAAGAGACCCAGTACTTC.

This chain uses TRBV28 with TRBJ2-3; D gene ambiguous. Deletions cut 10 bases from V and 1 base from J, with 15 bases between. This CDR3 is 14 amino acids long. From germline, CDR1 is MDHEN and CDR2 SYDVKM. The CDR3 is CATYPGYRTDTQYF. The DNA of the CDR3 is TGTGCCACCTACCCGGGCTACCGCACAGATACGCAGTATTTT.

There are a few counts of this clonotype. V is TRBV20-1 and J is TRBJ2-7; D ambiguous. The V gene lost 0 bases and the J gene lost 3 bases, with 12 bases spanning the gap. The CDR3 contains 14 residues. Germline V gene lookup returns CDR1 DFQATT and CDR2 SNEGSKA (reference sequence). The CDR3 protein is CSARDPSTDYEQYF. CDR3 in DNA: TGCAGTGCTAGAGATCCCAGTACCGACTACGAGCAGTACTTC.

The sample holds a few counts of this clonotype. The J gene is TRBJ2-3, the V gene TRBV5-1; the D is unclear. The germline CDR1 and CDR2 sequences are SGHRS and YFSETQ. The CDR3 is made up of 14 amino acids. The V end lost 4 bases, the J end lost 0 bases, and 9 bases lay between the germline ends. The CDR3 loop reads CASSHTASTDTQYF. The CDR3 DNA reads TGCGCCAGCAGCCACACCGCTAGCACAGATACGCAGTATTTT.

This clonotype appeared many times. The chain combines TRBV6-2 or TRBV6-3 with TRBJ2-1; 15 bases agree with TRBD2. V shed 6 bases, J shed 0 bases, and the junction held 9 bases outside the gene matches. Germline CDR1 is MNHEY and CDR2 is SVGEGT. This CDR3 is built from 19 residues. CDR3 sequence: CASSHQRTSGGASYNEQFF. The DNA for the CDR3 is TGTGCCAGCAGCCACCAGAGGACTAGCGGGGGGGCCTCCTACAATGAGCAGTTCTTC.

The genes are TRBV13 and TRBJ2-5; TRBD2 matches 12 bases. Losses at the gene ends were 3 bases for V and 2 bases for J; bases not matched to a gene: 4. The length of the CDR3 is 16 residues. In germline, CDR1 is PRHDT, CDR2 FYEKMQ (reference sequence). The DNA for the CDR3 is TGTGCCAGCAGCTTCCGGACTAGCGGGATTCAAGAGACCCAGTACTTC. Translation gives CASSFRTSGIQETQYF.

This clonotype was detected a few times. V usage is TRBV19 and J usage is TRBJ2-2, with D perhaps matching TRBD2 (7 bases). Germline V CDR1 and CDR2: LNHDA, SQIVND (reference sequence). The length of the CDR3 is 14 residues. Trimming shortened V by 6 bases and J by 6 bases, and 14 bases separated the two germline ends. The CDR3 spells CASSLSGGPGELFF. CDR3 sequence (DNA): TGTGCCAGTAGCTTATCCGGGGGGCCCGGGGAGCTGTTTTTT.

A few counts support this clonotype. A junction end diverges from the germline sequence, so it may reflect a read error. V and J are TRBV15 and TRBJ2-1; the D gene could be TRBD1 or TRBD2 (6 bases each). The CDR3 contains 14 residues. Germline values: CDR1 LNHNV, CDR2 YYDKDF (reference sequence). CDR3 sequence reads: CATSGGHRTEYWVF. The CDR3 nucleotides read TGTGCCACCAGCGGGGGGCACAGGACAGAATACTGGGTCTTC.

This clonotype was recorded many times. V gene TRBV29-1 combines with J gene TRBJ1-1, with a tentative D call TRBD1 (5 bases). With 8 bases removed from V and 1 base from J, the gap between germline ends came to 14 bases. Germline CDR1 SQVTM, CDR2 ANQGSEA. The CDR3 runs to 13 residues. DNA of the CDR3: TGCAGCTGGAGATTGACAGAGAACACTGAAGCTTTCTTT. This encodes CSWRLTENTEAFF.